These T cell receptor beta chains were read from a single sample in a study of CD8 T cells in ankylosing spondylitis. TCRdb analysed the 5' RACE reads with MiXCR anew, one entry per CDR3 protein. Of just over 300,000 distinct CDR3 sequences in the sample, around 21% were seen once. The sequenced sample consisted of blood, either unsorted or a sorted T cell fraction (not recorded which). All receptors come from a female donor with ankylosing spondylitis or in good health (not recorded which). Both conserved end residues are part of each CDR3. Fields, in order: J gene, V gene, clone size, D gene, CDR3 DNA, CDR3 protein. The D gene is left open where the match is weak. Only part of the rows carry a size: once, few, many, or a class if the clone is expanded.

TRBJ2-1	TRBV6-1	many	NA	TGTGCCAGCAGCCGAACAGGGTACAATGAGCAGTTCTTC	CASSRTGYNEQFF
TRBJ2-7	TRBV18	few	NA	TGTGCCAGCTCACAAGGACCAGGGAGTCCCACCTACTTC	CASSQGPGSPTYF
TRBJ2-1	TRBV5-1	NA	NA	TGCGCCAGCTACCTCTCCAATGAGCAGTTCTTC	CASYLSNEQFF
TRBJ2-5	TRBV20-1	many	NA	TGCAGTGCTGGACCCCCCGGGGAGACCCAGTACTTC	CSAGPPGETQYF
TRBJ1-4	TRBV6-5	NA	NA	TGTGCCGGCACAGGTGCAACTAATGAAAAACTGTTTTTT	CAGTGATNEKLFF
TRBJ1-1	TRBV29-1	few	NA	TGCAGCGTTGAACGGGCGGGGAACACTGAAGCTTTCTTT	CSVERAGNTEAFF
TRBJ2-1	TRBV7-2	NA	NA	TGTGCCAGCAGCTTATTACTAGGCAGCAATGAGCAGTTCTTC	CASSLLLGSNEQFF
TRBJ2-1	TRBV6-1	few	TRBD2	TGTGCCGGCTCAAGGGGCCTAGCGGACAATGAGCAGTTCTTC	CAGSRGLADNEQFF
TRBJ2-2	TRBV4-3	NA	NA	TGCGCCAGCAGCCAAGGTTCTTGGGCCGACACCGGGGAGCTGTTTTTT	CASSQGSWADTGELFF
TRBJ2-7	TRBV12-3/TRBV12-4	NA	TRBD1	TGTGCCAGCACCCGGGGGAGGGACAGGGGAGGTGAGCAGTACTTC	CASTRGRDRGGEQYF
TRBJ2-7	TRBV15	few	TRBD2	TGTGCCACCAGCAGAGAGGCTAGCGGGACTTACGAGCAGTACTTC	CATSREASGTYEQYF
TRBJ2-1	TRBV10-3	few	TRBD2	TGTGCCATCGGTCATACCGGGACTAGCGGGGCGAGTGGCTCCTACAATGAGCAGTTCTTC	CAIGHTGTSGASGSYNEQFF
TRBJ2-3	TRBV7-8	few	TRBD2	TGTGCCAGCAGCGCTAGGACTAGCGGGACCCTTTTCGATACGCAGTATTTT	CASSARTSGTLFDTQYF
TRBJ1-6	TRBV7-2	NA	NA	TGTGCCAGCAGCACCGAAAGTTCACCCCTCCACTTT	CASSTESSPLHF
TRBJ2-7	TRBV5-1	NA	TRBD1	TGCGCCAGCAGCGACGGACAGGCCTACGAGCAGTACTTC	CASSDGQAYEQYF
TRBJ2-1	TRBV27	once	TRBD2	TGTGCCAGCAGTCGATGGATAGCGGGAAACAATGAGCAGTTCTTC	CASSRWIAGNNEQFF
TRBJ2-7	TRBV6-2/TRBV6-3	NA	NA	TGTGCCAGCAGTCAACAGAGGTTCTACGAGCAGTACTTC	CASSQQRFYEQYF
TRBJ2-3	TRBV12-3/TRBV12-4	many	NA	TGTGCCAGCAGTTTGGGCTACCCTAAGGTAGCAGATACGCAGTATTTT	CASSLGYPKVADTQYF
TRBJ1-1	TRBV7-9	few	NA	TGTGCCAGCTCCCTAGGGGCCGGAGGGAGCACTGAAGCTTTCTTT	CASSLGAGGSTEAFF
TRBJ1-2	TRBV29-1	NA	NA	TGCAGCGTTGATAAGGGGAACTATGGCTACACCTTC	CSVDKGNYGYTF
TRBJ2-7	TRBV11-1	NA	TRBD2	TGTGCCAGCAGCTCCTCAAACCCGGGACTAGCACCGCGCTACGAGCAGTACTTC	CASSSSNPGLAPRYEQYF
TRBJ2-1	TRBV12-3/TRBV12-4	NA	TRBD2	TGTGCCAGCAGTTTAGGGTGGGCTAGCGGGAGTAGGTATGAGCAGTTCTTC	CASSLGWASGSRYEQFF
TRBJ2-3	TRBV3-1	NA	NA	TGTGCCAGCAGCCGCGGACCCTTGCTCACAGATACGCAGTATTTT	CASSRGPLLTDTQYF
TRBJ2-5	TRBV29-1	NA	TRBD2	TGCAGCGCCTTGGGGCGGGAGGGCCCCCTAAAGACCGAGACCCAGTACTTC	CSALGREGPLKTETQYF
TRBJ2-7	TRBV6-1	once	NA	TGTGCCAGCAGGCCTCGTAGCGAACCCTCCTACGAGCAGTACTTC	CASRPRSEPSYEQYF
TRBJ2-3	TRBV2	NA	NA	TGTGCCAGCAGTTGGGACTCACCCCCAGATACGCAGTATTTT	CASSWDSPPDTQYF
TRBJ2-7	TRBV7-2	once	NA	TGTGCCAGCAGCTCGATTGGACAGGGACTAGGAGAGCAGTACTTC	CASSSIGQGLGEQYF
TRBJ1-5	TRBV20-1	NA	NA	TGCAGTGCCTCCCACCGCAATCAGCCCCAGCATTTT	CSASHRNQPQHF
TRBJ2-5	TRBV9	NA	TRBD2	TGTGCCAGCAGCGTAGTGGGGGGGCAAGAGACCCAGTACTTC	CASSVVGGQETQYF
TRBJ2-1	TRBV12-3/TRBV12-4	many	NA	TGTGCCAGCAGTCCTGGATCCTACAATGAGCAGTTCTTC	CASSPGSYNEQFF
TRBJ1-1	TRBV30	NA	NA	TGTGCCTCGCGGAGGTCGGCGAACACTGAAGCTTTCTTT	CASRRSANTEAFF
TRBJ1-4	TRBV5-1	many	NA	TGCGCCAGCAGCTTAGCTTCAACTAATGAAAAACTGTTTTTT	CASSLASTNEKLFF
TRBJ2-3	TRBV29-1	NA	NA	TGCAGCGTCGGGGGACAGAGCACAGATACGCAGTATTTT	CSVGGQSTDTQYF
TRBJ2-3	TRBV7-8	few	NA	TGTGCCAGCAGCTTGGCCGGGAGCGGCACAGATACGCAGTATTTT	CASSLAGSGTDTQYF
TRBJ2-1	TRBV2	once	TRBD2	TGTGCCAGCAGCCCAAGGGGACTAGCGTCCTACAATGAGCAGTTCTTC	CASSPRGLASYNEQFF
TRBJ2-5	TRBV12-3/TRBV12-4	few	TRBD1	TGTGCCAGCAGTTTACGGCAGGGGGCCCGGGAGACCCAGTACTTC	CASSLRQGARETQYF
TRBJ2-5	TRBV12-2	few	NA	TGTGCAAGTCGCTTGAGAGTGCGGGGCAACGGCGGGACCCAGTACTTC	CASRLRVRGNGGTQYF
TRBJ2-3	TRBV11-2	few	NA	TGTGCCAGCAGCTTCGAAAACATTCGTACGCAGTATTTT	CASSFENIRTQYF
TRBJ2-2	TRBV6-1	few	TRBD2	TGTGCCAGCAGCCGACTAGCGGGAGGGGACACCGGGGAGCTGTTTTTT	CASSRLAGGDTGELFF
TRBJ2-7	TRBV20-1	few	TRBD2	TGCAGTGCGCAGCGGGACTCCTACGAGCAGTACTTC	CSAQRDSYEQYF